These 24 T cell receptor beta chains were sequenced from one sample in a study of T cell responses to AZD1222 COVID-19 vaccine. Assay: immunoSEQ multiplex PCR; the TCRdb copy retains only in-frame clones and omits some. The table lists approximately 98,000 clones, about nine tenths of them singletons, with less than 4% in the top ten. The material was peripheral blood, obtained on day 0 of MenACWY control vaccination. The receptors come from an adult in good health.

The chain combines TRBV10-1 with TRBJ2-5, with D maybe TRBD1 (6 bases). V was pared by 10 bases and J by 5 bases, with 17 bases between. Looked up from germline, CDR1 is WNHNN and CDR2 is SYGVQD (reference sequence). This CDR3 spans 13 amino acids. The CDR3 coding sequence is TGCGCCATCGAACTAACAGGGATCGAGACCCAGTACTTC. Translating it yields CAIELTGIETQYF.

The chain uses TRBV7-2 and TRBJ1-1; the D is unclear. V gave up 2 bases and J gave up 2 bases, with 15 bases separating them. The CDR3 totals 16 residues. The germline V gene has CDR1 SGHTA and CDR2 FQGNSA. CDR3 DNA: TGTGCCAGCAGCTTATCGGCGACTCTGGGAAACACTGAAGCTTTCTTT. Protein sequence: CASSLSATLGNTEAFF.

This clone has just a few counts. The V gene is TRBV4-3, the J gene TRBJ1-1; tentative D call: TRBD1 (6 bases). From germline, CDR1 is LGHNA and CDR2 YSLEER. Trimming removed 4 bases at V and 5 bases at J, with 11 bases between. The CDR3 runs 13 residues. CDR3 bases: TGCGCCAGCAGCCCAACAGGGAATACTGAAGCTTTCTTT. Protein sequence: CASSPTGNTEAFF.

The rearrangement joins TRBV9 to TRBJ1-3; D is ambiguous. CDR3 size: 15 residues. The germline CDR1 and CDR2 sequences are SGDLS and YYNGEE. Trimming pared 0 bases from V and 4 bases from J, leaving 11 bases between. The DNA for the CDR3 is TGTGCCAGCAGCGTAGTCCCCCCGGACGGAAACACCATATATTTT. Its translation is CASSVVPPDGNTIYF.

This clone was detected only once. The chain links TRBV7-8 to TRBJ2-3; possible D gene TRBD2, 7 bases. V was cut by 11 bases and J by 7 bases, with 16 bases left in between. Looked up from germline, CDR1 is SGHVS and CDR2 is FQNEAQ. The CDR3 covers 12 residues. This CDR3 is CAQGGAGNTQYF. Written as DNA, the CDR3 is TGTGCCCAAGGGGGGGCAGGGAATACGCAGTATTTT.

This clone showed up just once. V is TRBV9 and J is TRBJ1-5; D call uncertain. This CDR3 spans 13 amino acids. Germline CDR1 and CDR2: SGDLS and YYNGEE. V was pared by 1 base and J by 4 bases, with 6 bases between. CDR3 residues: CASSVRENQPQHF. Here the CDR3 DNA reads TGTGCCAGCAGCGTACGGGAGAATCAGCCCCAGCATTTT.

The CDR3 DNA reads as TGTGCCAGCAGCTATATGAACACTGAAGCTTTCTTT. Translating it yields CASSYMNTEAFF. V and J are TRBV7-2 and TRBJ1-1; the D is unclear. CDR1 SGHTA and CDR2 FQGNSA come from the germline V gene. Trimming removed 4 bases at V and 0 bases at J, with 3 bases between. The CDR3 runs to 12 residues.

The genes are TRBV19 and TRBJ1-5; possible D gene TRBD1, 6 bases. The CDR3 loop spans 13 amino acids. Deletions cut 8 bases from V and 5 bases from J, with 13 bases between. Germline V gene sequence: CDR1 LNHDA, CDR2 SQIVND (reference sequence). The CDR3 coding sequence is TGTGCCAGTGAACAGGGTTTGGATCAGCCCCAGCATTTT. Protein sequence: CASEQGLDQPQHF.

CDR3 sequence reads: CASSHVQSSYNSPLHF. The CDR3 DNA is TGCGCCAGCAGCCACGTACAAAGCTCCTATAATTCACCCCTCCACTTT. The chain links TRBV4-1 to TRBJ1-6; D is undetermined. Germline V CDR1 and CDR2: MGHRA, YSYEKL. The CDR3 is made up of 16 amino acids. Trimming removed 3 bases from V and 0 bases from J, with 9 bases in between.

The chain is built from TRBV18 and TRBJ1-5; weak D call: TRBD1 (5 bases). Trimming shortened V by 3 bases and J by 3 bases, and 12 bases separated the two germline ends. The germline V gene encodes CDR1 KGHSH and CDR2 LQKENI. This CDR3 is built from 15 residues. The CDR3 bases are TGTGCCAGCTCACCTCAGGACATTGACAATCAGCCCCAGCATTTT. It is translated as CASSPQDIDNQPQHF.

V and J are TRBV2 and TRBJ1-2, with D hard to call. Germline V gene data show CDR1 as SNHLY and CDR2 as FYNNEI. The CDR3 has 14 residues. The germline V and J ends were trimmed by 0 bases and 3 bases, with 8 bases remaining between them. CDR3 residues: CASSEAWADYGYTF. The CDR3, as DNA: TGTGCCAGCAGTGAAGCGTGGGCAGACTATGGCTACACCTTC.

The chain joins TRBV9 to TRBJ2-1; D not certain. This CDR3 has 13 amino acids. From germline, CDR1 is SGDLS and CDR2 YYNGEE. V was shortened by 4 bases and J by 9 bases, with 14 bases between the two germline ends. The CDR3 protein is CASSPPALGEQFF. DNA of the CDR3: TGTGCCAGCAGCCCCCCCGCCTTGGGTGAGCAGTTCTTC.

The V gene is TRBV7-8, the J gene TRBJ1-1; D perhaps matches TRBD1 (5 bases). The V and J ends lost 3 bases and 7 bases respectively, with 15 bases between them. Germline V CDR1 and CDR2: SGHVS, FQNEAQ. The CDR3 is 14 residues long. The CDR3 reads CASSFTGAFHEAFF. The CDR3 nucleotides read TGTGCCAGCAGCTTTACTGGGGCTTTCCATGAAGCTTTCTTT.

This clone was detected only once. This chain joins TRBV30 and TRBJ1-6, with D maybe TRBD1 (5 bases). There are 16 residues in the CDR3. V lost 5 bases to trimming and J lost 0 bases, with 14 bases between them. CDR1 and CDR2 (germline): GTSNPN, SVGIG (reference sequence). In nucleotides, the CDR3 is TGTGCCTGGTGGGACCTCTCCAGCTCCTATAATTCACCCCTCCACTTT. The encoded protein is CAWWDLSSSYNSPLHF.

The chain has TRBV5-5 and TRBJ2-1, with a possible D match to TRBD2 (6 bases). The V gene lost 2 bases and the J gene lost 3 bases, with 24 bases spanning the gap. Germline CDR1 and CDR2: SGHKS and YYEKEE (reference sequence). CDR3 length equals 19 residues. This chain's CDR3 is CASSLTPTEDYLFYNEQFF. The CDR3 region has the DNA TGTGCCAGCAGCTTAACCCCTACGGAGGACTACCTATTCTACAATGAGCAGTTCTTC. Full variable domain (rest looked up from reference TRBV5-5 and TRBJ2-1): DAGVTQSPTHLIKTRGQQVTLRCSPISGHKSVSWYQQVLGQGPQFIFQYYEKEERGRGNFPDRFSARQFPNYSSELNVNALLLGDSALYLCASSLTPTEDYLFYNEQFFGPGTRLTVL.

The CDR3 bases are TGTGCCAGCAGCTTACAGGGAATAAACGAGCAGTACTTC. This translates into CASSLQGINEQYF. The rearrangement uses TRBV11-2 and TRBJ2-7; tentatively, D is TRBD1 (5 bases). Germline CDR1 SGHAT, CDR2 FQNNGV. V dropped 2 bases and J dropped 5 bases, with 10 bases sitting between them. There are 13 residues in the CDR3.

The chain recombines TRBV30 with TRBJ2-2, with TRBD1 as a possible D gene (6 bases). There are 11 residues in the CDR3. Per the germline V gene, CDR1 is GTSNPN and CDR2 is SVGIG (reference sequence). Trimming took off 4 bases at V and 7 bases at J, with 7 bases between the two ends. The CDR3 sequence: CAWKGDGELFF. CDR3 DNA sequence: TGTGCCTGGAAGGGGGACGGGGAGCTGTTTTTT. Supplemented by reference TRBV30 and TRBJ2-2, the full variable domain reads SQTIHQWPATLVQPVGSPLSLECTVEGTSNPNLYWYRQAAGRGLQLLFYSVGIGQISSEVPQNLSASRPQDRQFILSSKKLLLSDSGFYLCAWKGDGELFFGEGSRLTVL.

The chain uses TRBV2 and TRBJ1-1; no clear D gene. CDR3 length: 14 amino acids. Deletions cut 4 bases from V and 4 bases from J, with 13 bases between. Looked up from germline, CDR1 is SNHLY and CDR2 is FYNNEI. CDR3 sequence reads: CASSGKGTSTEAFF. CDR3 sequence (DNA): TGTGCCAGCAGTGGAAAGGGAACGTCCACTGAAGCTTTCTTT.

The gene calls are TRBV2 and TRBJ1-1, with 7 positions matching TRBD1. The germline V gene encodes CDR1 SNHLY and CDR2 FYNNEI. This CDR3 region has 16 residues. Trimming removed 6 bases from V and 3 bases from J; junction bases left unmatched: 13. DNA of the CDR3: TGTGCCAGCAGATTGGACAGGAGTTGGGGGGACACTGAAGCTTTCTTT. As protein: CASRLDRSWGDTEAFF.

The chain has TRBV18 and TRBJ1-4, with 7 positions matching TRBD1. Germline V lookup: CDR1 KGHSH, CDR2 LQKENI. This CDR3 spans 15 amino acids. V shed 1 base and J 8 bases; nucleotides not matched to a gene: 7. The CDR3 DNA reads TGTGCCAGCTCACCACTAGCAGGGGGGAGGGAAAAACTGTTTTTT. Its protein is CASSPLAGGREKLFF.

CDR3 DNA: TGTGCCAGCAGTTACTCGAGGGCTAATGAAAAACTGTTTTTT. It specifies CASSYSRANEKLFF. This chain connects TRBV6-2 or TRBV6-3 to TRBJ1-4; D unresolved. Trimming stripped 0 bases from V and 3 bases from J, with 5 bases between. CDR1 is MNHEY and CDR2 is SVGEGT in the germline V gene. CDR3 length: 14 residues.

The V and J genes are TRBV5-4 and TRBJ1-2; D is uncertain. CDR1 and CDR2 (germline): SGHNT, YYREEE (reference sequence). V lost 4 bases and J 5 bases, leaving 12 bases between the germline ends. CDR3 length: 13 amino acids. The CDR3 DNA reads TGTGCCAGCAGCCCGACGGGAGAGTATGGCTACACCTTC. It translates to CASSPTGEYGYTF.

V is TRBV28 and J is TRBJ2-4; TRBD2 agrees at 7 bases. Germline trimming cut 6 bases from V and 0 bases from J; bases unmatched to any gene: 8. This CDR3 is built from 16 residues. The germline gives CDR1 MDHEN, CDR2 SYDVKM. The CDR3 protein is CASSPAGELAKNIQYF. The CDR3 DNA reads TGTGCCAGCAGCCCCGCGGGGGAACTAGCCAAAAACATTCAGTACTTC.

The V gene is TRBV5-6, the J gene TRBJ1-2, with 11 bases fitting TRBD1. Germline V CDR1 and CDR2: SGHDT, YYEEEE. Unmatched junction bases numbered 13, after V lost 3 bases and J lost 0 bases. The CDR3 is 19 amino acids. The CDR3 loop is CASSWDMGTGGSPNYGYTF. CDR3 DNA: TGTGCCAGCAGCTGGGATATGGGGACAGGGGGATCCCCTAACTATGGCTACACCTTC.